Each of the 29 T cell receptor gamma chains below was sequenced from the same sample in a study of Vδ1+ human thymocytes. General study points: Thymic TRG and TRD repertoires appeared highly polyclonal, with Gaussian CDR3 length distributions.

Extracted RNA was reverse transcribed into cDNA. Pooled V-gene forward primers with one constant-region reverse primer generated the CDR3 amplicons by multiplex PCR. TCRdb reprocessed the multiplex PCR reads through CATT. The repertoire has 6,500 to 10,000 gamma-chain clones, roughly 56% of them found once; the top ten carry less than 1.5%. The antigens these receptors bind are not known. Material for sequencing was Vdelta1+ gamma-delta thymocytes from the thymus. Indicated subset: FACS-sorted CD3+ TCRalphabeta- TCRVdelta1+ TCRVdelta2- thymocytes. The receptors were gathered from a girl less than two years old who had congenital heart surgery.

This clone was detected only a few times. This sequence joins TRGV2 and TRGJ1 or TRGJ2. The J gene comes from matching the DNA to germline here; TCRdb lacks it. The germline CDR1 and CDR2 sequences are EGSNGY and YDSYNSKV. V lost 0 bases and J lost 12; bases outside the gene matches: 8. The CDR3 consists of 12 residues. CDR3 residues: CATWDGQGTKLF. Written as DNA, the CDR3 is TGTGCCACCTGGGACGGGCAGGGGACGAAACTCTTT.

This clone is a singleton in its sample. The rearrangement links TRGV5 to TRGJ1 or TRGJ2. The J gene, missing from TCRdb, was assigned here through DNA to germline matching. The CDR3 is 13 residues long. The junction had 7 bases not matched to a gene; V was cut back by 0 bases and J by 8 bases. CDR1 and CDR2 (germline): VINAFY, YDVSNSKD. The CDR3 protein is CATWDRADDKKLF. DNA of the CDR3: TGTGCCACCTGGGACAGGGCGGATGATAAGAAACTCTTT.

V usage is TRGV4 and J usage is TRGJ1 or TRGJ2. Matching the DNA to germline supplied the J gene, which TCRdb does not give. The length of the CDR3 is 14 residues. The V and J ends lost 3 bases and 5 bases, in that order; junction bases with no gene match: 10. Germline assignment: CDR1 EGSTGY and CDR2 YDSYTSSV. The CDR3 sequence is CATWDLFGDYKKLF. CDR3 bases: TGTGCCACCTGGGATCTCTTTGGAGATTATAAGAAACTCTTT.

The chain joins TRGV2 to TRGJ1 or TRGJ2. The J gene comes from matching the DNA to germline here; TCRdb lacks it. The CDR3 covers 14 residues. V shed 2 bases, J shed 0 bases, and the junction held 4 bases outside the gene matches. Germline values: CDR1 EGSNGY, CDR2 YDSYNSKV. The CDR3 sequence is CATWDVLNYYKKLF. The CDR3 DNA sequence: TGTGCCACCTGGGACGTGTTGAATTATTATAAGAAACTCTTT.

The gene calls are TRGV5 and TRGJ1 or TRGJ2. TCRdb gives no J gene; it was assigned here by matching the DNA to germline. Trimming at V came to 2 bases and at J to 11 bases, leaving 9 bases not matched to a gene. This CDR3 has 12 amino acids. Germline V gene sequence: CDR1 VINAFY, CDR2 YDVSNSKD. The DNA of the CDR3 is TGTGCCACCTGGGACACTCCCTGGGAGAAACTCTTT. Protein sequence: CATWDTPWEKLF.

The sample holds one count of this clone. The chain carries TRGV4 and TRGJ1 or TRGJ2. Because TCRdb records no J gene, it was assigned here through a match of the DNA to germline. The CDR3 totals 13 residues. J was trimmed by 3 bases and V by 1 base; bases with no gene match: 3. CDR1 EGSTGY and CDR2 YDSYTSSV come from the germline V gene. CDR3 residues: CATWDGFYYKKLF. The CDR3 DNA reads TGTGCCACCTGGGATGGTTTTTATTATAAGAAACTCTTT.

The genes are TRGV4 and TRGJ1 or TRGJ2. The J gene, absent from TCRdb, was called here by matching the DNA to germline. V shed 3 bases, J shed 4 bases, and the junction held 3 bases outside the gene matches. This CDR3 has 12 amino acids. From germline, CDR1 is EGSTGY and CDR2 YDSYTSSV. As DNA, the CDR3 is TGTGCCACCTGGGATCGATATTATAAGAAACTCTTT. It translates to CATWDRYYKKLF.

As to this clone: A much larger clone lies a single base off, so this may be a read error. The rearrangement uses TRGV3 and TRGJ1 or TRGJ2. The J gene was not available in TCRdb and was assigned here by matching the DNA to germline segments. This CDR3 comprises 14 residues. From germline, CDR1 is VTNTFY and CDR2 YDVSTARD (reference sequence). The CDR3 DNA reads as TGTGCCTCCTGGGACAGGCGGGGTTATTATAAGAAACTCTTT. Protein: CASWDRRGYYKKLF.

The chain joins TRGV4 to TRGJ1 or TRGJ2. Matching the DNA to germline supplied the J gene, which TCRdb does not give. This CDR3 is 11 amino acids long. The germline V gene has CDR1 EGSTGY and CDR2 YDSYTSSV. V trimming: 1 base; J trimming: 9 bases; junction bases outside the gene matches: 3. Here the CDR3 DNA reads TGTGCCACCTGGGATGGAATTAAGAAACTCTTT. Translated: CATWDGIKKLF.

The chain has TRGV3 and TRGJ1 or TRGJ2. The junction had 3 bases not matched to a gene; V was cut back by 3 bases and J by 7 bases. Germline V gene lookup returns CDR1 VTNTFY and CDR2 YDVSTARD (reference sequence). The CDR3 loop spans 11 amino acids. The CDR3 loop is CATWDQYKKLF. The CDR3 DNA reads as TGTGCCACCTGGGACCAATATAAGAAACTCTTT.

This clone occurred a few times. V is TRGV2 and J is TRGJ1 or TRGJ2. The V gene end was trimmed by 2 bases and the J gene end by 2 bases; junction bases not matched to a gene: 3. The CDR3 totals 13 residues. Germline CDR1 and CDR2: EGSNGY and YDSYNSKV. CDR3 coding DNA: TGTGCCACCTGGGACGCCGATTATTATAAGAAACTCTTT. Translating it yields CATWDADYYKKLF.

This clone occurred once. This chain uses TRGV3 with TRGJ1 or TRGJ2. The J gene was not available in TCRdb and was assigned here by matching the DNA to germline segments. V shed 0 bases and J 5 bases; nucleotides not matched to a gene: 4. The length of the CDR3 is 13 residues. Germline loops: CDR1 VTNTFY, CDR2 YDVSTARD (reference sequence). CDR3 in DNA: TGTGCCACCTGGGACAGGCTGCATTATAAGAAACTCTTT. Amino acid sequence: CATWDRLHYKKLF.

The V gene is TRGV5, the J gene TRGJ1 or TRGJ2. No J gene was available from TCRdb, and it was assigned here by a germline match of the DNA. The CDR3 totals 16 residues. Per the germline V gene, CDR1 is VINAFY and CDR2 is YDVSNSKD. J gave up 3 bases and V 0 bases, and 11 bases lay outside the gene matches. DNA of the CDR3: TGTGCCACCTGGGACAGGCCCCCCCCCTTTTATTATAAGAAACTCTTT. This sequence encodes CATWDRPPPFYYKKLF.

This clone occurred once. There is no J gene call, but TRGV2 is given as the V gene. Per the germline V gene, CDR1 is EGSNGY and CDR2 is YDSYNSKV. The CDR3 is made up of 11 amino acids. The DNA of the CDR3 is TGTGCCACCTGGGACGGGCATGGACAACTCTTT. Translation gives CATWDGHGQLF.

The chain joins TRGV8 to TRGJP2. Assignment of the J gene here rests on matching the DNA to germline, because TCRdb gives none. The CDR3 spans 12 residues. The V segment lost 5 bases and the J segment 6 bases; nucleotides outside the gene matches: 3. Germline V CDR1 and CDR2: VENAVY, YDSYNSRV. The CDR3 DNA follows: TGTGCCACCTGGGTCGGTGATTGGATCAAGACGTTT. Its translation: CATWVGDWIKTF.

The count of this clone is one. At the DNA level, this CDR3 is encoded by other sequences in the same sample as well. The rearrangement uses TRGV2 and TRGJ1 or TRGJ2. The J gene comes from matching the DNA to germline here; TCRdb lacks it. J gave up 9 bases and V 1 base, and 15 bases lay outside the gene matches. CDR1 is EGSNGY, CDR2 YDSYNSKV, per germline. This CDR3 region has 15 residues. In DNA form, the CDR3 reads TGTGCCACCTGGGACGGACGTTACCCTTCCACTAAGAAACTCTTT. Encoded protein: CATWDGRYPSTKKLF.

The rearrangement links TRGV9 to TRGJ1 or TRGJ2. As TCRdb names no J gene, one was assigned here on the basis of a DNA match to germline. The J segment lost 8 bases and the V segment lost 3 bases, leaving 4 bases of the junction unmatched. The CDR3 totals 11 residues. CDR1 is GITISATS and CDR2 is ISYDGTV in the germline V gene (reference sequence). This CDR3 reads CALWECNKKLF. DNA of the CDR3: TGTGCCTTGTGGGAGTGCAATAAGAAACTCTTT.

The genes are TRGV3 and TRGJ1 or TRGJ2. The J gene is not listed in TCRdb, so it was assigned here from a DNA match to germline. The CDR3 is made up of 13 amino acids. Trimming removed 0 bases from V and 10 bases from J; junction bases left unmatched: 9. CDR1 and CDR2 from the germline V gene are VTNTFY and YDVSTARD (reference sequence). In DNA form, the CDR3 reads TGTGCCACCTGGGACAGGCCAAGCCCCAAGAAACTCTTT. It is translated as CATWDRPSPKKLF.

The chain recombines TRGV4 with TRGJ1 or TRGJ2. TCRdb offers no J gene call, so here the DNA was matched to germline to obtain one. The CDR3 totals 11 residues. Per germline, CDR1 EGSTGY and CDR2 YDSYTSSV. The trim removed 0 bases at V and 12 bases at J, leaving 5 bases unmatched. The CDR3 region has the DNA TGTGCCACCTGGGATGGGCCGGTGAAACTCTTT. Translated: CATWDGPVKLF.

The rearrangement uses TRGV2 and TRGJP2. TCRdb leaves out the J gene; it was filled in here by matching the DNA to germline. Germline lookup yields CDR1 EGSNGY and CDR2 YDSYNSKV. V lost 0 bases, J lost 2 bases, and 0 bases stayed unmatched. The CDR3 loop spans 14 amino acids. In DNA, the CDR3 is TGTGCCACCTGGGACGGGAGTAGTGATTGGATCAAGACGTTT. Protein: CATWDGSSDWIKTF.

V usage is TRGV4 and J usage is TRGJP2. Germline matching of the DNA provided the J gene here, since TCRdb leaves it blank. The germline V gene encodes CDR1 EGSTGY and CDR2 YDSYTSSV. This CDR3 is built from 13 residues. The V segment lost 4 bases and the J segment 10 bases; nucleotides outside the gene matches: 9. CDR3 nucleotide sequence: TGTGCCACCTGGGACGCACCCCTTTGGATCAAGACGTTT. Protein sequence: CATWDAPLWIKTF.

The V gene is TRGV9, the J gene TRGJ1 or TRGJ2. Assignment of the J gene here rests on matching the DNA to germline, because TCRdb gives none. Trimming cost V 3 bases and J 8 bases; bases outside gene matches: 7. Germline assignment: CDR1 GITISATS and CDR2 ISYDGTV (reference sequence). This CDR3 has 12 residues. The CDR3 reads CALWETRDKKLF. As DNA, the CDR3 is TGTGCCTTGTGGGAGACGAGGGATAAGAAACTCTTT.

Worth noting for this clone: A junction end diverges from the germline sequence, so it may reflect a read error. This chain joins TRGV4 and TRGJP2. The J gene was missing in TCRdb and was found by matching the end of the DNA to germline. Germline loops: CDR1 EGSTGY, CDR2 YDSYTSSV. The CDR3 contains 13 residues. CDR3 nucleotide sequence: TGTGCCACCTGGGATGGTAGTTATTGGATCAAGACGTTT. Translation: CATWDGSYWIKTF.

The V gene is uncalled and the J gene is TRGJ1 or TRGJ2. The CDR3 runs to 13 residues. DNA for the CDR3: TGTGCCTTGTGGGACCCGCCTTATTATAAGAAACTCTTT. It codes for CALWDPPYYKKLF.

No J gene call was made, and the V gene is TRGV3. This CDR3 spans 12 amino acids. Germline V gene lookup returns CDR1 VTNTFY and CDR2 YDVSTARD (reference sequence). CDR3 residues: CATWALRQGMLF. The DNA for the CDR3 is TGTGCCACCTGGGCCCTACGGCAGGGCATGCTCTTT.

The J gene is TRGJ1 or TRGJ2, the V gene TRGV9. Assignment of the J gene here rests on matching the DNA to germline, because TCRdb gives none. The germline CDR1 and CDR2 sequences are GITISATS and ISYDGTV (reference sequence). J lost 6 bases, V lost 0 bases, and 8 bases had no gene match. This CDR3 comprises 14 residues. The CDR3 DNA reads as TGTGCCTTGTGGGAGGTGCACTTGACTTATAAGAAACTCTTT. Its protein product is CALWEVHLTYKKLF.

This chain links TRGV2 with TRGJ1 or TRGJ2. Trimming removed 1 base from V and 3 bases from J; junction bases left unmatched: 9. This CDR3 is built from 15 residues. Per germline, CDR1 EGSNGY and CDR2 YDSYNSKV. CDR3 amino acids: CATWDGPGAYYKKLF. CDR3 bases: TGTGCCACCTGGGACGGCCCAGGGGCTTATTATAAGAAACTCTTT.

In the case of this clone: The same CDR3 also results from other DNA sequences found in this sample. The chain has TRGV4 and TRGJ1 or TRGJ2. Germline matching of the DNA provided the J gene here, since TCRdb leaves it blank. Germline V lookup: CDR1 EGSTGY, CDR2 YDSYTSSV. The CDR3 is 12 residues long. Trimming took 4 bases from V and 5 from J; bases not matched to a gene: 5. The CDR3 bases are TGTGCCACCTGGGACGGGAATTATAAGAAACTCTTT. This sequence encodes CATWDGNYKKLF.

V and J are TRGV4 and TRGJ1 or TRGJ2. TCRdb is silent on the J gene; assignment here came from matching the DNA to germline. The CDR3 length is 12 residues. Germline lookup yields CDR1 EGSTGY and CDR2 YDSYTSSV. After removal of 4 bases from V and 3 bases from J, the junction contained 3 bases not matched to a gene. The CDR3 here is CATWEPYYKKLF. The DNA for the CDR3 is TGTGCCACCTGGGAGCCTTATTATAAGAAACTCTTT.